Below, 18 T cell receptor beta chains from the same sample are listed, as sequenced in a study of T-cell reconstitution after alpha-beta-depleted transplantation in children. Unique molecular identifiers were used in preparing the TCRbeta library. Via MiXCR, TCRdb re-called the PCR reads, giving one row per CDR3 protein. The table includes about a million distinct CDR3 sequences, around 30% detected once. Sequencing used PBMCs, mostly from graft donor cells, obtained 360 days after TCRalphabeta/CD19-depleted stem cell transplant. The receptors were sampled from a boy younger than two who had a stem cell transplant for SCID, so the T cells may come from the graft donor.

The rearrangement joins TRBV4-1 to TRBJ2-1; a possible D gene is TRBD2 (5 bases). The V end lost 3 bases, the J end lost 10 bases, and 10 bases lay between the germline ends. The germline V gene encodes CDR1 MGHRA and CDR2 YSYEKL. The length of the CDR3 is 12 residues. This chain's CDR3 is CASSQYGGEQFF. CDR3 nucleotide sequence: TGCGCCAGCAGCCAGTACGGCGGGGAGCAGTTCTTC.

This chain uses TRBV20-1 with TRBJ2-3, with TRBD2 identical over 9 bases. CDR3 length equals 15 residues. From germline, CDR1 is DFQATT and CDR2 SNEGSKA (reference sequence). The CDR3 reads CRLDSGGLGTDTQYF. The CDR3 nucleotides are TGCAGGCTTGATAGCGGGGGACTGGGGACAGATACGCAGTATTTT.

CDR3: CASAGGLDIQYF. The CDR3 DNA reads as TGTGCCAGCGCGGGGGGGCTTGACATTCAGTACTTC. The chain has TRBV12-3 or TRBV12-4 and TRBJ2-4; TRBD2 matches at 9 bases. The CDR3 contains 12 residues. V lost 8 bases to trimming and J lost 8 bases; unmatched junction nucleotides: 4.

This chain uses TRBV5-1 with TRBJ1-1; D might be TRBD1 (5 bases). This CDR3 region has 21 residues. From germline, CDR1 is SGHRS and CDR2 YFSETQ. The germline V and J ends were trimmed by 0 bases and 1 base, with 28 bases remaining between them. The CDR3 nucleotides read TGCGCCAGCAGCTTGGTTAATAGATTCGGGGGAGCGGGAGGGACGAACACTGAAGCTTTCTTT. Translation: CASSLVNRFGGAGGTNTEAFF.

This clonotype has more than one count but fewer than ten. In nucleotides, the CDR3 is TGTGCCAGCAGTGAATGGCAGGGGATGAACACTGAAGCTTTCTTT. This sequence encodes CASSEWQGMNTEAFF. The chain uses TRBV2 and TRBJ1-1; possibly TRBD1 for D (6 bases). CDR3 length equals 15 residues. CDR1 and CDR2 from the germline V gene are SNHLY and FYNNEI. Deletions cut 2 bases from V and 0 bases from J, with 10 bases between.

This chain uses TRBV7-7 with TRBJ2-5; 9 positions match TRBD1. This CDR3 has 14 amino acids. Germline-derived CDR1 and CDR2 are SSHAT and FNYEAQ (reference sequence). The V gene end was trimmed by 4 bases and the J gene end by 4 bases; junction bases not matched to a gene: 4. As DNA, the CDR3 is TGTGCCAGCAGCTGGGGACAGGGAATAGAGACCCAGTACTTC. As protein: CASSWGQGIETQYF.

This clonotype was observed a handful of times. V and J are TRBV12-3 or TRBV12-4 and TRBJ1-1; the D is unclear. Trimming removed 1 base at V and 10 bases at J, with 19 bases between. This CDR3 is 15 amino acids long. The CDR3 spells CASSLGPARWVGAFF. For the CDR3, the DNA is TGTGCCAGCAGTTTAGGGCCGGCCCGTTGGGTGGGAGCTTTCTTT.

As for this clonotype: Just one base apart from a much larger clone, this may be a read error. This chain uses TRBV3-1 with TRBJ1-3; D call uncertain. V lost 1 base and J 0 bases, leaving 4 bases between the germline ends. CDR1 and CDR2 (germline): LGHDT, YNNKEL (reference sequence). The CDR3 runs 14 residues. CDR3 amino acids: CASSQASSGNTIYF. DNA for the CDR3: TGTGCCAGCAGCCAAGCCAGCTCTGGAAACACCATATATTTT.

This clonotype has a handful of counts. This chain links TRBV5-1 with TRBJ2-1; possibly TRBD2 for D (6 bases). With 1 base removed from V and 7 bases from J, the gap between germline ends came to 15 bases. Germline V gene data show CDR1 as SGHRS and CDR2 as YFSETQ. The CDR3 has 15 residues. This chain's CDR3 is CASSLTFVGGNEQFF. The CDR3 region has the DNA TGCGCCAGCAGCTTGACGTTTGTTGGAGGGAATGAGCAGTTCTTC.

This clonotype was seen ten or more times. The chain couples TRBV5-1 to TRBJ2-7, with unresolved D. Trimming left V 0 bases short and J 3 bases short, with 4 bases between. Germline lookup yields CDR1 SGHRS and CDR2 YFSETQ. The CDR3 covers 12 residues. In DNA, the CDR3 is TGCGCCAGCAGCTTGGACGACTACGAGCAGTACTTC. Protein: CASSLDDYEQYF.

This clonotype was seen a few times. The genes are TRBV6-2 or TRBV6-3 and TRBJ2-1; no clear D gene. The germline CDR1 and CDR2 sequences are MNHEY and SVGEGT. The CDR3 contains 11 residues. V dropped 7 bases and J dropped 7 bases, with 8 bases sitting between them. The CDR3 bases are TGTGCCAGCAAACGAAGGAATGAGCAGTTCTTC. This sequence encodes CASKRRNEQFF.

The genes are TRBV18 and TRBJ2-1, with D possibly matching TRBD2 (5 bases). Per the germline V gene, CDR1 is KGHSH and CDR2 is LQKENI. The CDR3 is made up of 15 amino acids. V was pared by 6 bases and J by 3 bases, with 15 bases between. The CDR3 DNA reads as TGTGCCAGCTCCCGTGGACTGGAGATCTACAATGAGCAGTTCTTC. It encodes CASSRGLEIYNEQFF.

The sample holds many counts of this clonotype. The chain couples TRBV7-9 to TRBJ2-3; 10 bases map to TRBD2. There are 15 residues in the CDR3. Germline CDR1 reads SEHNR; CDR2 reads FQNEAQ (reference sequence). The junction had 1 base not matched to a gene; V was cut back by 1 base and J by 3 bases. The CDR3 nucleotides are TGTGCCAGCAGCTTAGTGGGACTAGCGACAGATACGCAGTATTTT. Translating it yields CASSLVGLATDTQYF.

This clonotype showed up just a few times. CDR3 sequence (DNA): TGTGCCAGCAGTGAAACGAATTTGCGCAATCAGCCCCAGCATTTT. Translation gives CASSETNLRNQPQHF. The rearrangement links TRBV6-1 to TRBJ1-5, with D unresolved. V lost 2 bases, J lost 2 bases, and 10 bases lay in between. This CDR3 is built from 15 residues. Germline V lookup: CDR1 MNHNS, CDR2 SASEGT.

This clonotype was picked up one time. This rearrangement joins TRBV7-2 to TRBJ1-5, with D perhaps TRBD1 (5 bases). CDR1 and CDR2 from the germline V gene are SGHTA and FQGNSA. Trimming removed 3 bases from V and 9 bases from J, with 15 bases in between. The CDR3 runs 14 residues. This CDR3 is CASSFGTDLGPQHF. In nucleotides, the CDR3 is TGTGCCAGCAGCTTCGGGACCGACCTGGGGCCCCAGCATTTT.

The chain joins TRBV5-5 to TRBJ2-6, with D uncertain. The V end lost 3 bases, the J end lost 1 base, and 8 bases lay between the germline ends. Per the germline V gene, CDR1 is SGHKS and CDR2 is YYEKEE (reference sequence). This CDR3 comprises 15 residues. CDR3 DNA: TGTGCCAGCAGCTCCCACCGTTCTGGGGCCAACGTCCTGACTTTC. Residues: CASSSHRSGANVLTF.

V usage is TRBV7-9 and J usage is TRBJ2-1, with 8 bases fitting TRBD2. V gave up 7 bases and J gave up 5 bases; unmatched junction bases: 13. The CDR3 loop spans 16 amino acids. From germline, CDR1 is SEHNR and CDR2 FQNEAQ (reference sequence). This chain's CDR3 is CASNHGGGRTNNEQFF. The CDR3 nucleotides are TGTGCCAGCAACCACGGGGGGGGAAGGACGAACAATGAGCAGTTCTTC. Drawing the rest from reference TRBV7-9 and TRBJ2-1, the complete variable domain is DTGVSQNPRHKITKRGQNVTFRCDPISEHNRLYWYRQTLGQGPEFLTYFQNEAQLEKSRLLSDRFSAERPKGSFSTLEIQRTEQGDSAMYLCASNHGGGRTNNEQFFGPGTRLTVL.

There are a few counts of this clonotype. The rearrangement links TRBV2 to TRBJ2-7, with 13 nucleotides matching TRBD2. CDR1 and CDR2 (germline): SNHLY, FYNNEI. The CDR3 covers 15 residues. With 6 bases clipped from V and 0 bases from J, the junction kept 2 bases outside the gene matches. The CDR3: CASSTSGGGSYEQYF. CDR3 nucleotide sequence: TGTGCCAGCAGCACTAGCGGGGGGGGCTCCTACGAGCAGTACTTC.